Presented here are 27 T cell receptor beta chains from one specimen sequenced in a study of cytomegalovirus exposure and HLA in healthy donors. The PCR employed 60 Vbeta primers together with 13 Jbeta primers. Using immunoSEQ multiplex PCR, the repertoire was profiled, and TCRdb retains in-frame clones only, with some absent. The sample consists of over 65,000 clones, 78% of them appearing once. The sample comprised PBMCs. These receptors were collected from a man aged 35-49 years in good health and CMV-seronegative.

The chain carries TRBV28 and TRBJ1-2; 10 positions agree with TRBD1. The V segment lost 2 bases and the J segment 7 bases; nucleotides outside the gene matches: 10. The CDR3 length is 16 residues. CDR1 and CDR2 (germline): MDHEN, SYDVKM. DNA for the CDR3: TGTGCCAGCAGTTTAGTGATTGTGGGACAGGGGTCTGGCTACACCTTC. Residues: CASSLVIVGQGSGYTF.

This chain links TRBV4-2 with TRBJ2-1, with 9 bases that match TRBD2. Germline lookup yields CDR1 LGHNA and CDR2 YNFKEQ. V lost 4 bases to trimming and J lost 7 bases; unmatched junction nucleotides: 8. This CDR3 has 15 amino acids. CDR3 nucleotides: TGTGCCAGCAGCCCGCGAGCGGGGGGTGAAAATGAGCAGTTCTTC. Its translation is CASSPRAGGENEQFF.

The V call is TRBV5-5, the J call TRBJ2-1; 9 bases match TRBD2. The length of the CDR3 is 16 residues. CDR1 is SGHKS and CDR2 is YYEKEE in the germline V gene (reference sequence). After removal of 3 bases from V and 4 bases from J, the junction contained 8 bases not matched to a gene. CDR3 DNA sequence: TGTGCCAGCAGCTGGGGAGTAGCGGGGGTTTACAATGAGCAGTTCTTC. Translating gives CASSWGVAGVYNEQFF.

V is TRBV2 and J is TRBJ2-3, with D uncertain. The ends were cut back, 11 bases at V and 7 bases at J, with 10 bases in the middle. This CDR3 has 10 amino acids. Germline values: CDR1 SNHLY, CDR2 FYNNEI. The CDR3 here is CAGAANTQYF. The DNA of the CDR3 is TGTGCCGGAGCCGCGAATACGCAGTATTTT.

The CDR3 sequence: CASTPAGGRDGYTF. DNA of the CDR3: TGTGCCAGCACCCCAGCGGGGGGCAGGGATGGCTACACCTTC. The V and J genes are TRBV6-5 and TRBJ1-2; TRBD1 might be the D (6 bases). Trimming took off 7 bases at V and 6 bases at J, with 18 bases between the two ends. The length of the CDR3 is 14 residues. CDR1 and CDR2 from the germline V gene are MNHEY and SVGAGI.

This rearrangement joins TRBV11-2 to TRBJ1-2, with TRBD1 as a possible D gene (6 bases). Germline CDR1 reads SGHAT; CDR2 reads FQNNGV. The V end lost 5 bases, the J end lost 3 bases, and 13 bases lay between the germline ends. The CDR3 runs 14 residues. The CDR3 reads CASSRPYRDYGYTF. The CDR3 nucleotides read TGTGCCAGCAGCCGCCCGTACAGGGACTATGGCTACACCTTC. Complete variable domain (other parts from reference TRBV11-2 and TRBJ1-2): EAGVAQSPRYKIIEKRQSVAFWCNPISGHATLYWYQQILGQGPKLLIQFQNNGVVDDSQLPKDRFSAERLKGVDSTLKIQPAKLEDSAVYLCASSRPYRDYGYTFGSGTRLTVV.

This clone has only a few counts. This chain uses TRBV19 with TRBJ1-5; TRBD1 matches 7 bases. Trimming removed 4 bases from V and 7 bases from J; junction bases left unmatched: 4. Germline loops: CDR1 LNHDA, CDR2 SQIVND (reference sequence). This CDR3 has 13 residues. This CDR3 reads CASSTDRDQPQHF. CDR3 in DNA: TGTGCCAGTAGTACCGACAGGGACCAGCCCCAGCATTTT.

The chain recombines TRBV6-5 with TRBJ2-1; D gene uncertain. Germline loops: CDR1 MNHEY, CDR2 SVGAGI. V was pared by 5 bases and J by 0 bases, with 11 bases between. The CDR3 spans 15 residues. CDR3 nucleotide sequence: TGTGCCAGCAGTCCCTTAGTGAGCTCCTACAATGAGCAGTTCTTC. Amino acids: CASSPLVSSYNEQFF.

The chain combines TRBV15 with TRBJ1-4; D is unclear. CDR1 and CDR2 from the germline V gene are LNHNV and YYDKDF (reference sequence). V was pared by 2 bases and J by 0 bases, with 7 bases between. The CDR3 runs to 15 residues. The CDR3 is CATSRYRATNEKLFF. The CDR3 DNA follows: TGTGCCACCAGCAGATACAGAGCAACTAATGAAAAACTGTTTTTT.

The chain is built from TRBV10-1 and TRBJ1-1; no clear D gene. The CDR3 extends over 14 amino acids. CDR1 is WNHNN, CDR2 SYGVQD, per germline (reference sequence). Trimming stripped 0 bases from V and 4 bases from J, with 9 bases between. The DNA of the CDR3 is TGCGCCAGCAGTGAGTCCTCAGGAAGCACTGAAGCTTTCTTT. Translation gives CASSESSGSTEAFF.

Comment on this clone: The junction departs from the called germline gene at one end, perhaps through a read error. V is TRBV18 and J is TRBJ2-4; TRBD1 matches 7 bases. The CDR3 consists of 18 residues. Per the germline V gene, CDR1 is KGHSH and CDR2 is LQKENI. The CDR3 protein is CASSPLPGQIVAENIQYF. Here the CDR3 DNA reads TGTGCCAGCTCACCACTCCCGGGACAGATCGTAGCCGAAAACATTCAGTACTTC. The full variable domain, completed using reference TRBV18 and TRBJ2-4, is NAGVMQNPRHLVRRRGQEARLRCSPMKGHSHVYWYRQLPEEGLKFMVYLQKENIIDESGMPKERFSAEFPKEGPSILRIQQVVRGDSAAYFCASSPLPGQIVAENIQYFGAGTRLSVL.

This chain links TRBV5-1 with TRBJ2-5; 10 nucleotides line up with TRBD1. Germline lookup yields CDR1 SGHRS and CDR2 YFSETQ. J gave up 3 bases and V 2 bases, and 13 bases lay outside the gene matches. The length of the CDR3 is 18 residues. The CDR3 loop is CASSLGAKPGTGEETQYF. The CDR3 DNA reads TGCGCCAGCAGCTTAGGCGCTAAGCCCGGGACAGGGGAAGAGACCCAGTACTTC.

The chain couples TRBV6-5 to TRBJ1-1, with 9 bases lining up with TRBD1. This CDR3 comprises 14 residues. CDR1 is MNHEY, CDR2 SVGAGI, per germline. Losses at the gene ends were 4 bases for V and 5 bases for J; bases not matched to a gene: 5. The CDR3, as DNA: TGTGCCAGCAGTTTATCGGGACAGGGAACTGAAGCTTTCTTT. This translates into CASSLSGQGTEAFF.

Details on this clone: The junction and the germline gene differ at one end; a read error may be behind it. The rearrangement uses TRBV7-9 and TRBJ2-1, with D uncertain. The CDR3 extends over 13 amino acids. CDR1 is SEHNR, CDR2 FQNEAQ, per germline (reference sequence). CDR3 coding DNA: TGTTCCAGCAGCTTAGCCAATCAGATCTTGCAGTTCTTC. Its protein is CSSSLANQILQFF.

The chain is built from TRBV27 and TRBJ1-5; perhaps TRBD1 as D (5 bases). V lost 8 bases and J lost 5, with 10 bases in between. Germline lookup yields CDR1 MNHEY and CDR2 SMNVEV (reference sequence). The CDR3 consists of 12 residues. The CDR3 region is CASGGLDQPQHF. The CDR3 DNA is TGTGCCAGCGGGGGACTTGATCAGCCCCAGCATTTT.

V usage is TRBV4-2 and J usage is TRBJ2-3; 16 nucleotides align to TRBD2. CDR1 and CDR2 (germline): LGHNA, YNFKEQ. V lost 4 bases and J lost 1; bases outside the gene matches: 8. This CDR3 comprises 19 residues. This CDR3 reads CASSLEGTSGGAGTDTQYF. CDR3 bases: TGTGCCAGCAGCCTGGAAGGGACTAGCGGGGGGGCGGGCACAGATACGCAGTATTTT.

This clone was observed a few times. The J gene is TRBJ1-1, the V gene TRBV7-8, with D hard to call. The CDR3 consists of 14 residues. Germline CDR1 reads SGHVS; CDR2 reads FQNEAQ. V was cut by 0 bases and J by 5 bases, with 10 bases left in between. CDR3 in DNA: TGTGCCAGCAGCTTAGCGGCCCCGCCGACTGAAGCTTTCTTT. Translated, it gives CASSLAAPPTEAFF.

V and J are TRBV14 and TRBJ2-7, with a possible D match to TRBD2 (6 bases). V dropped 3 bases and J dropped 2 bases, with 23 bases sitting between them. The CDR3 loop spans 18 amino acids. Per the germline V gene, CDR1 is SGHDN and CDR2 is FVKESK. Here the CDR3 DNA reads TGTGCCAGCAGCCATGGTCGATGGTCGGGGGAAGCAACCTACGAGCAGTACTTC. Its protein is CASSHGRWSGEATYEQYF.

The chain links TRBV25-1 to TRBJ1-3, with D unclear. The CDR3 spans 15 residues. Trimming shortened V by 1 base and J by 2 bases, and 9 bases separated the two germline ends. Germline V gene lookup returns CDR1 MGHDK and CDR2 SYGVNS. The CDR3 reads CASSEFGLTGNTIYF. CDR3 DNA: TGTGCCAGCAGTGAATTCGGTTTAACTGGAAACACCATATATTTT.

The rearrangement links TRBV6-5 to TRBJ2-3; 12 bases agree with TRBD2. V shed 6 bases and J 6 bases; nucleotides not matched to a gene: 7. Germline CDR1 reads MNHEY; CDR2 reads SVGAGI. This CDR3 contains 15 residues. As DNA, the CDR3 is TGTGCCAGCAGAAGGACTAGCGGGACAGCGGATACGCAGTATTTT. It encodes CASRRTSGTADTQYF.

V is TRBV7-9 and J is TRBJ1-5; perhaps TRBD1 as D (5 bases). The CDR3 length is 15 residues. The germline V gene encodes CDR1 SEHNR and CDR2 FQNEAQ (reference sequence). Trimming took off 5 bases at V and 8 bases at J, with 19 bases between the two ends. The CDR3 loop reads CASSRGVGSQEPQHF. The CDR3 region has the DNA TGTGCCAGCAGCCGGGGGGTGGGGTCACAGGAGCCCCAGCATTTT. The entire variable domain, with the rest obtained from reference TRBV7-9 and TRBJ1-5, is as follows: DTGVSQNPRHKITKRGQNVTFRCDPISEHNRLYWYRQTLGQGPEFLTYFQNEAQLEKSRLLSDRFSAERPKGSFSTLEIQRTEQGDSAMYLCASSRGVGSQEPQHFGDGTRLSIL.

This chain links TRBV19 with TRBJ2-1; D is possibly TRBD2 (6 bases). The length of the CDR3 is 14 residues. Deletions cut 4 bases from V and 4 bases from J, with 11 bases between. Germline loops: CDR1 LNHDA, CDR2 SQIVND (reference sequence). The CDR3 coding sequence is TGTGCCAGTAGTAGACGGGAGACTTACAATGAGCAGTTCTTC. Translated: CASSRRETYNEQFF. Drawing the rest from reference TRBV19 and TRBJ2-1, the complete variable domain is DGGITQSPKYLFRKEGQNVTLSCEQNLNHDAMYWYRQDPGQGLRLIYYSQIVNDFQKGDIAEGYSVSREKKESFPLTVTSAQKNPTAFYLCASSRRETYNEQFFGPGTRLTVL.

J is TRBJ2-3 and V is TRBV6-6; 7 bases are shared with TRBD2. The V gene's germline CDR1 is MNHNY and CDR2 SVGAGI (reference sequence). J gave up 0 bases and V 8 bases, and 11 bases lay outside the gene matches. This CDR3 is 16 amino acids long. CDR3 DNA sequence: TGTGCCAGCTCGATGGTGGGGGGGGGAAGCACAGATACGCAGTATTTT. It specifies CASSMVGGGSTDTQYF.

This clone was recorded only once. The chain carries TRBV5-4 and TRBJ2-5; 7 bases map to TRBD1. V dropped 5 bases and J dropped 5; count of bases not matched to a gene: 6. The CDR3 contains 13 residues. CDR1 is SGHNT and CDR2 is YYREEE in the germline V gene (reference sequence). CDR3 coding DNA: TGTGCCAGCAGTACAGGGGAACGGGAGACCCAGTACTTC. Its protein product is CASSTGERETQYF. The full variable domain, completed using reference TRBV5-4 and TRBJ2-5, is ETGVTQSPTHLIKTRGQQVTLRCSSQSGHNTVSWYQQALGQGPQFIFQYYREEENGRGNFPPRFSGLQFPNYSSELNVNALELDDSALYLCASSTGERETQYFGPGTRLLVL.

V and J are TRBV5-6 and TRBJ1-6, with 8 bases identical to TRBD1. Per germline, CDR1 SGHDT and CDR2 YYEEEE. The CDR3 loop spans 16 amino acids. Germline trimming cut 0 bases from V and 5 bases from J; bases unmatched to any gene: 4. The CDR3 sequence: CASSLDRGINNSPLHF. Here the CDR3 DNA reads TGTGCCAGCAGCTTGGACAGGGGGATTAATAATTCACCCCTCCACTTT.

The rearrangement links TRBV7-7 to TRBJ2-5, with 8 positions matching TRBD2. V was clipped by 5 bases and J by 5 bases; unmatched bases: 7. This CDR3 has 14 residues. CDR1 is SSHAT and CDR2 is FNYEAQ in the germline V gene (reference sequence). The CDR3 nucleotides are TGTGCCAGCAGCCCCGGGACTAGTGTCGAGACCCAGTACTTC. It is translated as CASSPGTSVETQYF.

CDR3 in amino acids: CASSSTVLGSYEQYF. The CDR3, as DNA: TGTGCCAGCAGTTCGACAGTCCTCGGCTCCTACGAGCAGTACTTC. The chain recombines TRBV6-5 with TRBJ2-7, with a possible D match to TRBD1 (5 bases). The CDR3 is made up of 15 amino acids. Germline V gives CDR1 MNHEY, CDR2 SVGAGI. V lost 4 bases to trimming and J lost 0 bases, with 13 bases between them.